This entry lists 14 T cell receptor beta chains sequenced from one sample in a study of OX40 agonist ivuxolimab in advanced cancers. Produced via immunoSEQ multiplex PCR; TCRdb's table is partial and in-frame only. The data contain 50,000 or so clones, roughly 90% of them singletons. The sequenced sample was CD4+ or CD8+ T cells sorted from blood, obtained in a trial of the OX40 agonist ivuxolimab. The source of these receptors is an adult with an advanced solid tumor such as melanoma, head and neck, liver or kidney cancer.

The CDR3 DNA sequence: TGTGCCAGCAGTTTAGGCAGGGGATTATCTGAAGCTTTCTTT. Its translation is CASSLGRGLSEAFF. The chain couples TRBV28 to TRBJ1-1; possibly TRBD1 for D (6 bases). V lost 2 bases, J lost 6 bases, and 13 bases lay in between. The CDR3 has 14 residues. Germline V gene data show CDR1 as MDHEN and CDR2 as SYDVKM.

The rearrangement joins TRBV7-9 to TRBJ2-5; 8 nucleotides align to TRBD2. The CDR3 contains 14 residues. J was trimmed by 2 bases and V by 3 bases; bases with no gene match: 2. Germline V gene lookup returns CDR1 SEHNR and CDR2 FQNEAQ (reference sequence). The CDR3 loop is CASSFQRGQETQYF. The CDR3, as DNA: TGTGCCAGCAGCTTCCAGCGGGGGCAAGAGACCCAGTACTTC. The full variable domain, in which reference TRBV7-9 and TRBJ2-5 provide the parts outside the CDR3, is DTGVSQNPRHKITKRGQNVTFRCDPISEHNRLYWYRQTLGQGPEFLTYFQNEAQLEKSRLLSDRFSAERPKGSFSTLEIQRTEQGDSAMYLCASSFQRGQETQYFGPGTRLLVL.

CDR3 sequence reads: CASGGSSYEQYF. Here the CDR3 DNA reads TGTGCCAGCGGCGGGAGTTCTTACGAGCAGTACTTC. The chain employs TRBV7-9 and TRBJ2-7, with 7 bases fitting TRBD2. CDR3 length equals 12 residues. V dropped 8 bases and J dropped 4; count of bases not matched to a gene: 5. Germline CDR1 and CDR2: SEHNR and FQNEAQ (reference sequence).

The chain recombines TRBV19 with TRBJ2-3; weak D call: TRBD1 (8 bases). CDR1 LNHDA and CDR2 SQIVND come from the germline V gene (reference sequence). V lost 5 bases, J lost 3 bases, and 18 bases lay in between. The CDR3 contains 16 residues. CDR3 sequence reads: CASSATGVGRTDTQYF. The CDR3 nucleotides read TGTGCCAGTAGTGCGACAGGGGTCGGGAGGACAGATACGCAGTATTTT.

The chain joins TRBV5-5 to TRBJ2-7; D unresolved. The CDR3 is 15 amino acids. V shed 0 bases and J shed 2 bases, with 12 bases lying between them. Germline-derived CDR1 and CDR2 are SGHKS and YYEKEE (reference sequence). CDR3 sequence: CASSLEGNPPYEQYF. The DNA of the CDR3 is TGTGCCAGCAGCTTGGAGGGAAACCCCCCCTACGAGCAGTACTTC.

A single count supports this clone. This chain uses TRBV2 with TRBJ2-7, with D tentatively TRBD2 (6 bases). In germline, CDR1 is SNHLY, CDR2 FYNNEI. The CDR3 sequence is 14 residues long. Trimming left V 0 bases short and J 3 bases short, with 9 bases between. The CDR3 DNA follows: TGTGCCAGCAGTGAAGCTCTGGGGGGCTACGAGCAGTACTTC. Translation: CASSEALGGYEQYF. Full variable domain (rest looked up from reference TRBV2 and TRBJ2-7): EPEVTQTPSHQVTQMGQEVILRCVPISNHLYFYWYRQILGQKVEFLVSFYNNEISEKSEIFDDQFSVERPDGSNFTLKIRSTKLEDSAMYFCASSEALGGYEQYFGPGTRLTVT.

This clone came up once. The chain is built from TRBV12-5 and TRBJ2-4; 8 nucleotides align to TRBD1. This CDR3 has 14 amino acids. Looked up from germline, CDR1 is LGHNT and CDR2 is FRNRAP. J was trimmed by 7 bases and V by 2 bases; bases with no gene match: 4. The CDR3 loop reads CASGLPDRENIQYF. As DNA, the CDR3 is TGTGCTAGTGGTTTGCCGGACAGGGAGAACATTCAGTACTTC. Filled out from reference TRBV12-5 and TRBJ2-4, the complete variable domain reads DARVTQTPRHKVTEMGQEVTMRCQPILGHNTVFWYRQTMMQGLELLAYFRNRAPLDDSGMPKDRFSAEMPDATLATLKIQPSEPRDSAVYFCASGLPDRENIQYFGAGTRLSVL.

The rearrangement uses TRBV6-5 and TRBJ1-1; a weak D match, TRBD1 (5 bases). V gave up 2 bases and J gave up 4 bases, with 14 bases separating them. The CDR3 is 15 amino acids. Germline V lookup: CDR1 MNHEY, CDR2 SVGAGI. The CDR3 DNA reads as TGTGCCAGCAGTTACGGGACTCGTGGAGGCACTGAAGCTTTCTTT. Translation: CASSYGTRGGTEAFF.

The chain links TRBV27 to TRBJ2-4; D unresolved. V dropped 7 bases and J dropped 0 bases, with 13 bases sitting between them. This CDR3 contains 15 residues. Germline CDR1 reads MNHEY; CDR2 reads SMNVEV (reference sequence). The CDR3 is CASTSVLLAKNIQYF. CDR3 DNA: TGTGCCAGCACGAGTGTTTTACTAGCCAAAAACATTCAGTACTTC.

The rearrangement joins TRBV7-9 to TRBJ2-7, with 8 bases lining up with TRBD1. V shed 8 bases, J shed 6 bases, and the junction held 9 bases outside the gene matches. This CDR3 contains 13 residues. Germline V gives CDR1 SEHNR, CDR2 FQNEAQ (reference sequence). CDR3 DNA: TGTGCCAGCCAAGGACAGGGTGCAAGCGAGCAGTACTTC. Encoded protein: CASQGQGASEQYF.

Only one count was recorded for this clone. The chain carries TRBV10-2 and TRBJ2-2, with 9 nucleotides matching TRBD1. The CDR3 spans 17 residues. Trimming removed 6 bases from V and 5 bases from J; junction bases left unmatched: 13. Per germline, CDR1 WSHSY and CDR2 SAAADI. The chain's CDR3 is CASSGTPGTGSTGELFF. The DNA of the CDR3 is TGCGCCAGCAGCGGAACGCCCGGGACAGGGTCTACCGGGGAGCTGTTTTTT.

A single count supports this clone. The chain combines TRBV7-2 with TRBJ2-7; D is uncertain. The CDR3 loop spans 13 amino acids. Trimming removed 1 base from V and 2 bases from J, with 6 bases in between. Germline CDR1 is SGHTA and CDR2 is FQGNSA. The CDR3 loop reads CASSLEAAYEQYF. In DNA form, the CDR3 reads TGTGCCAGCAGCTTAGAGGCCGCCTACGAGCAGTACTTC.

This chain uses TRBV29-1 with TRBJ2-3; D gene uncertain. Germline V gene sequence: CDR1 SQVTM, CDR2 ANQGSEA. The CDR3 is 12 amino acids. The germline V and J ends were trimmed by 5 bases and 0 bases, with 6 bases remaining between them. This CDR3 reads CSVFDSTDTQYF. CDR3 sequence (DNA): TGCAGCGTTTTCGACAGCACAGATACGCAGTATTTT.

The rearrangement joins TRBV4-2 to TRBJ2-7; D not resolved. There are 13 residues in the CDR3. Germline CDR1 reads LGHNA; CDR2 reads YNFKEQ. The V and J ends lost 2 bases and 1 base respectively, with 6 bases between them. In nucleotides, the CDR3 is TGTGCCAGCAGCCAACTGCCATCCTACGAGCAGTACTTC. It yields the protein CASSQLPSYEQYF.